This T cell receptor (beta chain) was identified in a study of PD-L1 blockade in urothelial cancer. For the study at large: Blood drawn 3 weeks (second dose) and 6 weeks after treatment start was analyzed. A median around 140,000 T cells were found in blood samples.

Details on this clone: The target antigen is unknown. The identical CDR3 is also encoded by other nucleotide sequences in the sample.

The time point: pretreatment peripheral blood. Findings of the study overall: For durable-benefit patients, tumor-associated blood clones expanded more at 3 weeks.

Assay: immunoSEQ multiplex PCR; the TCRdb copy retains only in-frame clones and omits some. The sample lists some 38,000 clones; around 81% were seen once. CDR3 length: 15 amino acids. Germline V gene lookup returns CDR1 MDHEN and CDR2 SYDVKM. Trimming removed 2 bases at V and 7 bases at J, with 14 bases between. The TCR originated in a man older than 75 with urothelial cancer. The specimen was PBMCs, collected around atezolizumab (anti-PD-L1) treatment. V gene TRBV28 combines with J gene TRBJ1-4, with a weak D call TRBD1 (6 bases). The CDR3 loop reads CASSLARGRGEKLFF. The CDR3 DNA reads TGTGCCAGCAGTTTAGCCAGGGGACGGGGTGAAAAACTGTTTTTT. The entire variable domain, with the rest obtained from reference TRBV28 and TRBJ1-4, is as follows: DVKVTQSSRYLVKRTGEKVFLECVQDMDHENMFWYRQDPGLGLRLIYFSYDVKMKEKGDIPEGYSVSREKKERFSLILESASTNQTSMYLCASSLARGRGEKLFFGSGTQLSVL.